The 12 T cell receptor beta chains given below trace back to one sample, sequenced in a study of Tregs in tolerant kidney transplant recipients. Clones were sequenced by immunoSEQ multiplex PCR, and TCRdb holds only the in-frame ones, with some missing. The table has approximately 16,000 clones, about 92% seen once. The source material was CD8+ T cells from blood. The source of these receptors is a human donor in good health.

This chain joins TRBV30 and TRBJ1-3; tentatively, D is TRBD1 (6 bases). Germline CDR1 reads GTSNPN; CDR2 reads SVGIG (reference sequence). Deletions cut 5 bases from V and 12 bases from J, with 14 bases between. The length of the CDR3 is 11 residues. CDR3: CAWRGGTNIYF. In DNA, the CDR3 is TGTGCCTGGCGTGGGGGGACAAACATATATTTT.

The gene calls are TRBV21-1 and TRBJ1-5; TRBD1, the D gene given by the table, was not confirmed from the DNA. TRBV21-1 is labeled a pseudogene. The CDR3 length is 16 residues. CDR3 DNA: TGTGCCAGCAGCAAAAAGAGGAGGGGGCGCAATCAGCCCCAGCATTTT. It translates to CASSKKRRGRNQPQHF.

The J gene is TRBJ2-7, the V gene TRBV7-2; no clear D. Germline lookup yields CDR1 SGHTA and CDR2 FQGNSA. V was pared by 0 bases and J by 3 bases, with 6 bases between. The CDR3 is 13 amino acids. This CDR3 is CASSLALGYEQYF. CDR3 nucleotides: TGTGCCAGCAGCTTAGCGCTGGGCTACGAGCAGTACTTC. Full variable domain (outside the CDR3, taken from reference TRBV7-2 and TRBJ2-7): GAGVSQSPSNKVTEKGKDVELRCDPISGHTALYWYRQSLGQGLEFLIYFQGNSAPDKSGLPSDRFSAERTGGSVSTLTIQRTQQEDSAVYLCASSLALGYEQYFGPGTRLTVT.

As DNA, the CDR3 is TGCAGCGCCCTTTTGCATCGGGGACTAGCGGGAGGGCCGTGGGTTATATACGAGCAGTACTTC. Translation: CSALLHRGLAGGPWVIYEQYF. The chain combines TRBV29-1 with TRBJ2-7; 16 positions agree with TRBD2. This CDR3 region has 21 residues. V lost 7 bases, J lost 4 bases, and 25 bases stayed unmatched. Germline loops: CDR1 SQVTM, CDR2 ANQGSEA.

The V call is TRBV9, the J call TRBJ1-2; D is uncertain. The germline CDR1 and CDR2 sequences are SGDLS and YYNGEE. This CDR3 has 13 residues. The V and J ends lost 0 bases and 4 bases respectively, with 7 bases between them. CDR3 bases: TGTGCCAGCAGCGTAGGACCCAGCTATGGCTACACCTTC. This encodes CASSVGPSYGYTF. The full variable domain, completed using reference TRBV9 and TRBJ1-2, is DSGVTQTPKHLITATGQRVTLRCSPRSGDLSVYWYQQSLDQGLQFLIQYYNGEERAKGNILERFSAQQFPDLHSELNLSSLELGDSALYFCASSVGPSYGYTFGSGTRLTVV.

The chain joins TRBV6-1 to TRBJ2-1; 9 bases are a match to TRBD2. CDR3 length equals 15 residues. The ends lost 5 bases at V and 4 bases at J; junction bases unmatched: 6. Germline CDR1 reads MNHNS; CDR2 reads SASEGT. The chain's CDR3 is CASSPGTSSYNEQFF. The CDR3 DNA sequence: TGTGCCAGCAGTCCCGGGACTAGCAGTTACAATGAGCAGTTCTTC.

This chain joins TRBV29-1 and TRBJ2-3; D perhaps matches TRBD2 (5 bases). Germline V gene lookup returns CDR1 SQVTM and CDR2 ANQGSEA. V dropped 7 bases and J dropped 0 bases, with 14 bases sitting between them. The CDR3 covers 14 residues. The DNA of the CDR3 is TGCAGCGCACACATCGGGAAAAGCACAGATACGCAGTATTTT. This codes for CSAHIGKSTDTQYF.

This chain links TRBV29-1 with TRBJ2-5, with TRBD2 matching over 9 bases. Germline-derived CDR1 and CDR2 are SQVTM and ANQGSEA. V lost 2 bases to trimming and J lost 4 bases; unmatched junction nucleotides: 5. The CDR3 length is 14 residues. The CDR3 DNA follows: TGCAGCGTTGAAATTAGCGGGGGCCCAGAGACCCAGTACTTC. Its translation is CSVEISGGPETQYF.

The chain recombines TRBV21-1 with TRBJ2-7. TRBV21-1 is marked as a pseudogene. This CDR3 comprises 12 residues. The CDR3 sequence: CASSKGVREQYF. Here the CDR3 DNA reads TGTGCCAGCAGCAAAGGGGTTCGGGAGCAGTACTTC.

This chain connects TRBV5-1 to TRBJ2-1, with 9 bases lining up with TRBD2. CDR3 length: 18 residues. With V trimmed by 0 bases and J by 3 bases, 10 bases remained unmatched. Germline CDR1 SGHRS, CDR2 YFSETQ. CDR3 nucleotides: TGCGCCAGCAGCTTGGGACTAGCGGTCCCGGCCAACTACAATGAGCAGTTCTTC. Translated: CASSLGLAVPANYNEQFF.

The chain employs TRBV30 and TRBJ2-1; no clear D. In germline, CDR1 is GTSNPN, CDR2 SVGIG (reference sequence). V was pared by 3 bases and J by 3 bases, with 9 bases between. CDR3 size: 13 residues. CDR3 sequence: CAWSPERYNEQFF. CDR3 DNA sequence: TGTGCCTGGAGCCCCGAGCGCTACAATGAGCAGTTCTTC. The full variable domain, rest sourced from reference TRBV30 and TRBJ2-1, is SQTIHQWPATLVQPVGSPLSLECTVEGTSNPNLYWYRQAAGRGLQLLFYSVGIGQISSEVPQNLSASRPQDRQFILSSKKLLLSDSGFYLCAWSPERYNEQFFGPGTRLTVL.

The chain couples TRBV19 to TRBJ1-1; no reliable D call. This CDR3 is 13 amino acids long. CDR1 and CDR2 (germline): LNHDA, SQIVND (reference sequence). The V and J ends lost 5 bases and 4 bases respectively, with 11 bases between them. CDR3 protein: CASSLGGPTEAFF. The CDR3 DNA is TGTGCCAGTAGTTTGGGCGGTCCCACTGAAGCTTTCTTT.